Below, one TCR beta chain is given with its context. This entry belongs to a study of T cells after posttransplantation cyclophosphamide. Libraries were prepared by immunoSEQ multiplex PCR; TCRdb keeps only in-frame clonotypes and omits some of them. The sample yields about 1,500 clones, around 98% seen once. Trimming shortened V by 1 base and J by 5 bases, and 8 bases separated the two germline ends. The CDR3 is 14 amino acids. CDR1 and CDR2 (germline): LGHNA, YSLEER. Sequences were obtained from naive CD8+ T cells sorted from PBMCs. V and J are TRBV4-3 and TRBJ2-2; no clear D. The clonotype was recovered from an older woman in good health, CMV-negative, and a related stem cell transplant donor. CDR3 region: CASSQGASTGELFF. CDR3 DNA: TGCGCCAGCAGCCAAGGCGCCTCTACCGGGGAGCTGTTTTTT.